A single sample is the source of the 16 T cell receptor beta chains below, sequenced in a study of early T cells in non-severe SARS-CoV-2 infection. TCRdb called the 5' RACE reads again in MiXCR, with one record for every CDR3 protein. Of some 38,000 distinct CDR3 sequences in the sample, 5.5% to 7% were seen once. The starting material was whole blood, obtained at baseline. Every receptor here comes from an adult who was a healthcare worker with PCR-confirmed SARS-CoV-2 infection or an uninfected control (not recorded which).

The sample holds many counts of this clonotype. The chain has TRBV18 and TRBJ1-1; 9 nucleotides align to TRBD1. Germline values: CDR1 KGHSH, CDR2 LQKENI. V lost 5 bases and J lost 4; bases outside the gene matches: 8. The CDR3 consists of 15 residues. CDR3 region: CASSFRTGESTEAFF. CDR3 nucleotides: TGTGCCAGCTCATTCAGGACAGGGGAGAGCACTGAAGCTTTCTTT.

There are many counts of this clonotype. The chain combines TRBV6-4 with TRBJ2-2, with D uncertain. The CDR3 runs to 13 residues. CDR1 and CDR2 from the germline V gene are MRHNA and SNTAGT. Trimming left V 2 bases short and J 1 base short, with 2 bases between. The chain's CDR3 is CASSDKNTGELFF. The DNA of the CDR3 is TGTGCCAGCAGTGACAAGAACACCGGGGAGCTGTTTTTT.

This clonotype was counted many times. This chain connects TRBV7-6 to TRBJ1-2; a weak D match, TRBD1 (6 bases). Looked up from germline, CDR1 is SGHVS and CDR2 is FNYEAQ. The CDR3 loop spans 15 amino acids. V gave up 2 bases and J gave up 3 bases, with 13 bases separating them. The CDR3 sequence is CASSLRDTADYGYTF. Here the CDR3 DNA reads TGTGCCAGCAGCTTAAGGGACACCGCCGACTATGGCTACACCTTC.

This clonotype was recorded at least ten times. The chain combines TRBV2 with TRBJ2-7; a possible D gene is TRBD2 (6 bases). The CDR3 is 15 amino acids. V shed 2 bases and J shed 5 bases, with 16 bases lying between them. Germline-derived CDR1 and CDR2 are SNHLY and FYNNEI. The CDR3 coding sequence is TGTGCCAGCAGTGAAACGGGGGAGTATTGGCACGAGCAGTACTTC. Translating it yields CASSETGEYWHEQYF.

V gene TRBV7-9 combines with J gene TRBJ2-3; possibly TRBD1 or TRBD2 for D (5 bases each). The CDR3 is made up of 15 amino acids. Trimming pared 3 bases from V and 2 bases from J, leaving 12 bases between. Per germline, CDR1 SEHNR and CDR2 FQNEAQ (reference sequence). This CDR3 reads CASSFEGLNTDTQYF. For the CDR3, the DNA is TGTGCCAGCAGCTTTGAGGGGTTAAACACAGATACGCAGTATTTT.

This clonotype showed up many times. The CDR3 DNA is TGTGCCAGCAGCTTAATCACAACGAACACCGGGGAGCTGTTTTTT. This gives the protein CASSLITTNTGELFF. The rearrangement uses TRBV7-6 and TRBJ2-2; D remains ambiguous. There are 15 residues in the CDR3. The V and J ends lost 2 bases and 0 bases respectively, with 7 bases between them. Germline V gene data show CDR1 as SGHVS and CDR2 as FNYEAQ.

This clonotype was seen repeatedly, ten times or more. This sequence joins TRBV20-1 and TRBJ2-1; the D call may be TRBD1 or TRBD2 (5 bases each). With 3 bases removed from V and 7 bases from J, the gap between germline ends came to 16 bases. CDR1 DFQATT and CDR2 SNEGSKA come from the germline V gene (reference sequence). The CDR3 sequence is 14 residues long. In DNA form, the CDR3 reads TGCAGTGCTAGGATCCAGGGAGCAGGGAATGAGCAGTTCTTC. Protein sequence: CSARIQGAGNEQFF.

At least ten counts were recorded for this clonotype. This chain joins TRBV6-2 or TRBV6-3 and TRBJ2-1; 7 bases align to TRBD1. The CDR3 is made up of 14 amino acids. Germline trimming cut 2 bases from V and 7 bases from J; bases unmatched to any gene: 5. CDR1 and CDR2 (germline): MNHEY, SVGEGT. CDR3 DNA sequence: TGTGCCAGCAGTTACAGCCCAGGGGGAAATGAGCAGTTCTTC. It is translated as CASSYSPGGNEQFF.

This clonotype was picked up many times. The V and J genes are TRBV6-2 or TRBV6-3 and TRBJ2-3; possibly TRBD2 for D (5 bases). This CDR3 comprises 16 residues. V shed 6 bases and J shed 1 base, with 17 bases lying between them. Germline V gene sequence: CDR1 MNHEY, CDR2 SVGEGT. The CDR3 DNA reads TGTGCCAGCAGCCCTGGACTCCTTATTGGCACAGATACGCAGTATTTT. Translating gives CASSPGLLIGTDTQYF.

The sample holds many counts of this clonotype. This chain links TRBV7-6 with TRBJ2-5; 10 bases are shared with TRBD1. With 5 bases clipped from V and 2 bases from J, the junction kept 8 bases outside the gene matches. The CDR3 totals 16 residues. In germline, CDR1 is SGHVS, CDR2 FNYEAQ. The CDR3 loop reads CASSPWTGGQQETQYF. As DNA, the CDR3 is TGTGCCAGCAGCCCGTGGACAGGGGGTCAGCAAGAGACCCAGTACTTC.

This rearrangement joins TRBV20-1 to TRBJ1-6; the D is unclear. The CDR3 length is 12 residues. V was clipped by 3 bases and J by 9 bases, with 9 bases between them. The germline CDR1 and CDR2 sequences are DFQATT and SNEGSKA (reference sequence). CDR3 sequence reads: CSARAQSSPLHF. The CDR3 DNA reads as TGCAGTGCTAGGGCCCAGAGTTCACCCCTCCACTTT.

The chain uses TRBV11-3 and TRBJ2-2; D is possibly TRBD2 (5 bases). Trimming removed 5 bases from V and 0 bases from J, with 10 bases in between. From germline, CDR1 is SGHNT and CDR2 YENEEA. This CDR3 is 15 amino acids long. The DNA for the CDR3 is TGTGCCAGCAGCCTTCTCGGGGCGAACACCGGGGAGCTGTTTTTT. It is translated as CASSLLGANTGELFF. Full variable domain (remainder filled in from reference TRBV11-3 and TRBJ2-2): EAGVVQSPRYKIIEKKQPVAFWCNPISGHNTLYWYLQNLGQGPELLIRYENEEAVDDSQLPKDRFSAERLKGVDSTLKIQPAELGDSAVYLCASSLLGANTGELFFGEGSRLTVL.

At least ten counts were recorded for this clonotype. This chain joins TRBV6-4 and TRBJ2-1; TRBD1 agrees at 8 bases. V lost 0 bases to trimming and J lost 8 bases; unmatched junction nucleotides: 12. CDR1 and CDR2 from the germline V gene are MRHNA and SNTAGT. This CDR3 is 17 amino acids long. Written as DNA, the CDR3 is TGTGCCAGCAGTGACTCGATTGGGGCAGGGGGCTTGGATGAGCAGTTCTTC. Amino acid sequence: CASSDSIGAGGLDEQFF.

The chain is built from TRBV6-5 and TRBJ1-3; unclear D gene. Germline V lookup: CDR1 MNHEY, CDR2 SVGAGI. There are 16 residues in the CDR3. Trimming removed 8 bases at V and 0 bases at J, with 17 bases between. CDR3 protein: CASPRPGGNSGNTIYF. The CDR3 DNA reads as TGTGCCAGCCCCCGCCCAGGTGGGAACTCTGGAAACACCATATATTTT.

This clonotype occurred a few times. This chain uses TRBV30 with TRBJ2-2, with 7 bases matching TRBD1. The V gene's germline CDR1 is GTSNPN and CDR2 SVGIG (reference sequence). Trimming removed 5 bases from V and 0 bases from J; junction bases left unmatched: 3. The CDR3 sequence is 14 residues long. The CDR3 nucleotides read TGTGCCTGGGACGGGACAGCGAACACCGGGGAGCTGTTTTTT. Translating it yields CAWDGTANTGELFF.

This clonotype has ten or more counts. The V call is TRBV20-1, the J call TRBJ2-3; D perhaps matches TRBD2 (6 bases). CDR3 size: 13 residues. Germline-derived CDR1 and CDR2 are DFQATT and SNEGSKA (reference sequence). Trimming took off 3 bases at V and 4 bases at J, with 11 bases between the two ends. The CDR3 loop reads CSARGGEPDTQYF. In DNA form, the CDR3 reads TGCAGTGCTAGGGGAGGCGAGCCAGATACGCAGTATTTT.